Following are 25 T cell receptor beta chains from one sample sequenced in a study of T cells in Graves' hyperthyroidism and ophthalmopathy. The TCR beta CDR3 regions underwent amplification using RNA transcripts as the source. Primed by the HTBI set, a first-round RT-PCR was run on the TCR CDR3. TCRdb re-analysed the multiplex PCR reads in MiXCR, keeping a single row per CDR3 protein. The data hold 550,000 to 650,000 distinct CDR3 sequences, with approximately 14% observed a single time. The specimen sequenced was blood. The source is a woman in her twenties or thirties with Graves' hyperthyroidism that later progressed to Graves' ophthalmopathy.

The chain recombines TRBV27 with TRBJ2-1; 15 bases fit TRBD2. Germline loops: CDR1 MNHEY, CDR2 SMNVEV (reference sequence). V was clipped by 6 bases and J by 12 bases; unmatched bases: 6. The CDR3 runs to 14 residues. The CDR3 reads CASRPPGLAGGQFF. The CDR3 nucleotides read TGTGCCAGCAGACCGCCGGGACTAGCGGGAGGGCAGTTCTTC.

This clonotype was seen many times. The V call is TRBV10-3, the J call TRBJ1-3; 7 bases map to TRBD1. Germline CDR1 reads ENHRY; CDR2 reads SYGVKD. There are 15 residues in the CDR3. V was clipped by 5 bases and J by 0 bases; unmatched bases: 4. The CDR3 nucleotides are TGTGCCATCAGTACAGGGGAGAGCTCTGGAAACACCATATATTTT. Translating it yields CAISTGESSGNTIYF.

This clonotype was detected many times. V is TRBV12-3 or TRBV12-4 and J is TRBJ2-2, with TRBD1 identical over 9 bases. The V segment lost 6 bases and the J segment 6 bases; nucleotides outside the gene matches: 11. The CDR3 spans 16 residues. This CDR3 is CASSLPGQGPPGELFF. The CDR3, as DNA: TGTGCCAGCAGCCTCCCGGGACAGGGCCCACCCGGGGAGCTGTTTTTT.

This clonotype was recorded many times. The chain has TRBV6-2 or TRBV6-3 and TRBJ2-3; a possible D gene is TRBD2 (5 bases). The V gene's germline CDR1 is MNHEY and CDR2 SVGEGT. This CDR3 is built from 14 residues. Between the trimmed V and J ends, which lost 7 bases and 0 bases, there was a span of 11 bases. The CDR3 protein is CASTRVASTDTQYF. The CDR3, as DNA: TGTGCCAGCACGCGGGTAGCGAGCACAGATACGCAGTATTTT.

This clonotype was recorded at least ten times. The chain links TRBV7-3 to TRBJ1-2; 7 nucleotides line up with TRBD1. Germline-derived CDR1 and CDR2 are SGHTA and FQGTGA. The length of the CDR3 is 13 residues. J was trimmed by 6 bases and V by 5 bases; bases with no gene match: 6. The CDR3 sequence: CASSRGHMDGYTF. The CDR3 DNA sequence: TGTGCCAGCAGCAGGGGGCATATGGATGGCTACACCTTC.

This clonotype has more than one count but fewer than ten. This chain uses TRBV6-1 with TRBJ1-1; a possible D gene is TRBD1 (6 bases). Germline lookup yields CDR1 MNHNS and CDR2 SASEGT. The V and J ends lost 8 bases and 3 bases respectively, with 22 bases between them. The CDR3 has 16 amino acids. The chain's CDR3 is CASCLIFYGGDTEAFF. The CDR3 DNA follows: TGTGCCAGCTGCTTGATATTTTACGGGGGCGACACTGAAGCTTTCTTT.

The J gene is TRBJ1-5, the V gene TRBV18; the D gene is possibly TRBD1 (5 bases). The CDR3 sequence is 13 residues long. Germline V lookup: CDR1 KGHSH, CDR2 LQKENI. Trimming took off 8 bases at V and 5 bases at J, with 13 bases between the two ends. The CDR3 region is CASARDLDQPQHF. Written as DNA, the CDR3 is TGTGCCAGCGCCCGGGACCTTGATCAGCCCCAGCATTTT.

This clonotype has only a few counts. The chain recombines TRBV15 with TRBJ2-2; D ambiguous. This CDR3 has 15 amino acids. CDR1 LNHNV and CDR2 YYDKDF come from the germline V gene (reference sequence). With 1 base removed from V and 2 bases from J, the gap between germline ends came to 8 bases. CDR3 bases: TGTGCCACCAGCAGAGGGGCGATCAACACCGGGGAGCTGTTTTTT. This sequence encodes CATSRGAINTGELFF.

This clonotype has ten or more counts. This chain links TRBV12-5 with TRBJ1-1; tentative D call: TRBD1 (6 bases). The CDR3 length is 13 residues. V was clipped by 6 bases and J by 5 bases, with 13 bases between them. Germline loops: CDR1 LGHNT, CDR2 FRNRAP. The CDR3 DNA reads TGTGCTAGTGGGACAGGAATGGATACTGAAGCTTTCTTT. Residues: CASGTGMDTEAFF. The variable domain in full, with the rest retrieved from reference TRBV12-5 and TRBJ1-1, is DARVTQTPRHKVTEMGQEVTMRCQPILGHNTVFWYRQTMMQGLELLAYFRNRAPLDDSGMPKDRFSAEMPDATLATLKIQPSEPRDSAVYFCASGTGMDTEAFFGQGTRLTVV.

This clonotype has just one count. Since a much larger clone is just one base distant, this may be a read error. The rearrangement uses TRBV10-3 and TRBJ2-7; D is uncertain. V lost 11 bases, J lost 5 bases, and 13 bases lay in between. The germline CDR1 and CDR2 sequences are ENHRY and SYGVKD. The CDR3 sequence is 11 residues long. The CDR3 spells CAGRTVDEQYF. The CDR3 DNA reads TGTGCCGGCAGGACGGTGGACGAGCAGTACTTC.

The CDR3 is CASSTDTRQVLFNQPQHF. The DNA of the CDR3 is TGTGCCAGTAGTACAGACACTAGACAAGTCCTGTTCAATCAGCCCCAGCATTTT. V and J are TRBV19 and TRBJ1-5, with D hard to call. The V end lost 4 bases, the J end lost 3 bases, and 22 bases lay between the germline ends. The germline V gene has CDR1 LNHDA and CDR2 SQIVND (reference sequence). The CDR3 is made up of 18 amino acids.

Details on this clonotype: One base away lies a much larger clone, so this may be a sequencing read error. The chain uses TRBV30 and TRBJ1-6; D uncertain. CDR3 length: 13 amino acids. Germline V gene lookup returns CDR1 GTSNPN and CDR2 SVGIG (reference sequence). The CDR3 is CAWGFDTNSPLHF. The CDR3 DNA follows: TGTGCGTGGGGTTTCGATACAAATTCACCCCTCCACTTT.

This clonotype was seen many times. The V and J genes are TRBV11-3 and TRBJ2-3; tentative D call: TRBD2 (6 bases). Germline CDR1 is SGHNT and CDR2 is YENEEA. The V end lost 3 bases, the J end lost 6 bases, and 25 bases lay between the germline ends. The CDR3 loop spans 18 amino acids. The CDR3, as DNA: TGTGCCAGCAGCTTTGGGAGGTCGGTAGCGGTGTTCTCGGATACGCAGTATTTT. Translating gives CASSFGRSVAVFSDTQYF.

This clonotype was recorded many times. This chain uses TRBV6-1 with TRBJ1-6; D remains unclear. CDR1 is MNHNS and CDR2 is SASEGT in the germline V gene. Trimming removed 9 bases from V and 2 bases from J, with 8 bases in between. This CDR3 comprises 13 residues. The CDR3 reads CARRRPYNSPLHF. CDR3 DNA sequence: TGTGCCAGACGTCGTCCCTATAATTCACCCCTCCACTTT.

This sequence joins TRBV6-1 and TRBJ2-5; 9 bases align to TRBD2. V lost 6 bases, J lost 0 bases, and 11 bases stayed unmatched. Germline assignment: CDR1 MNHNS and CDR2 SASEGT. The CDR3 consists of 17 residues. DNA of the CDR3: TGTGCCAGCAGCAAGGCTAGCGGGATTCAGTACCAAGAGACCCAGTACTTC. Protein: CASSKASGIQYQETQYF.

This clonotype was seen more than once but under ten times. This chain links TRBV12-3 or TRBV12-4 with TRBJ2-2; D uncertain. This CDR3 contains 10 residues. Trimming stripped 8 bases from V and 8 bases from J, with 6 bases between. The CDR3 sequence: CASGFGELFF. The CDR3 DNA follows: TGTGCCAGCGGGTTTGGGGAGCTGTTTTTT.

There are a few counts of this clonotype. The chain uses TRBV6-1 and TRBJ2-7; 11 bases are shared with TRBD2. Germline V gene sequence: CDR1 MNHNS, CDR2 SASEGT. The V gene end was trimmed by 6 bases and the J gene end by 7 bases; junction bases not matched to a gene: 11. The CDR3 totals 15 residues. CDR3 loop: CASRSHSGRDDEQYF. The CDR3 bases are TGTGCCAGCAGATCCCATAGCGGGAGGGACGATGAGCAGTACTTC.

There are many counts of this clonotype. The rearrangement joins TRBV24-1 to TRBJ2-1, with 7 bases lining up with TRBD1. The CDR3 loop spans 15 amino acids. V trimming: 9 bases; J trimming: 4 bases; junction bases outside the gene matches: 11. Germline V lookup: CDR1 KGHDR, CDR2 SFDVKD. The CDR3 sequence: CATGSGTELYNEQFF. CDR3 coding DNA: TGTGCCACCGGGTCCGGGACAGAACTTTACAATGAGCAGTTCTTC.

This clonotype was counted many times. The gene calls are TRBV11-2 and TRBJ1-4; D unclear. With 1 base removed from V and 6 bases from J, the gap between germline ends came to 12 bases. There are 15 residues in the CDR3. CDR1 and CDR2 from the germline V gene are SGHAT and FQNNGV. CDR3 residues: CASSLAIQKDEKLFF. The CDR3, as DNA: TGTGCCAGCAGCTTAGCGATACAAAAGGATGAAAAACTGTTTTTT.

This CDR3 is CASSPPGANIQYF. The CDR3 DNA reads TGTGCCAGCTCACCCCCCGGGGCAAACATTCAGTACTTC. V is TRBV18 and J is TRBJ2-4; TRBD1 or TRBD2 may be the D gene (5 bases each). CDR1 and CDR2 (germline): KGHSH, LQKENI. The V end was cut by 3 bases, the J end by 6 bases, with 9 bases between. The CDR3 covers 13 residues.

This clonotype was recorded once. Just one base apart from a much larger clone, this may be a read error. V is TRBV20-1 and J is TRBJ1-5, with 7 bases that match TRBD1. The CDR3 is 14 amino acids. The germline V gene has CDR1 DFQATT and CDR2 SNEGSKA (reference sequence). V was pared by 8 bases and J by 4 bases, with 11 bases of the junction left unmatched. The CDR3 protein is CSTQAGQANQPQHF. The CDR3 region has the DNA TGCAGTACCCAGGCAGGACAGGCGAATCAGCCCCAGCATTTT.

This chain joins TRBV15 and TRBJ1-3, with TRBD1 matching 8 bases. Germline assignment: CDR1 LNHNV and CDR2 YYDKDF (reference sequence). V lost 4 bases to trimming and J lost 4 bases; unmatched junction nucleotides: 6. The CDR3 length is 15 residues. The CDR3 sequence: CATSTGQGSGNTIYF. In DNA, the CDR3 is TGTGCCACCAGCACCGGACAGGGATCCGGAAACACCATATATTTT.

Many counts were recorded for this clonotype. V gene TRBV7-2 combines with J gene TRBJ2-7, with 8 bases that match TRBD2. The length of the CDR3 is 15 residues. V trimming: 5 bases; J trimming: 2 bases; junction bases outside the gene matches: 8. Germline CDR1 SGHTA, CDR2 FQGNSA. The CDR3 here is CASSKREGHAYEQYF. CDR3 nucleotide sequence: TGTGCCAGCAGCAAACGGGAGGGCCACGCCTACGAGCAGTACTTC.

This clonotype was recorded at least ten times. The chain recombines TRBV6-1 with TRBJ1-1; unclear D gene. CDR1 is MNHNS, CDR2 SASEGT, per germline. V dropped 5 bases and J dropped 8 bases, with 18 bases sitting between them. The CDR3 extends over 14 amino acids. The CDR3 nucleotides read TGTGCCAGCAGTTTGGGAACCCCGGTTAAAGAAGCTTTCTTT. Translation: CASSLGTPVKEAFF.

For this clonotype: With a much larger clone just one base away, this may be a read error. The conserved phenylalanine or tryptophan is not found at the CDR3 terminus, so this likely reflects a read error. V and J are TRBV24-1 and TRBJ2-2; D not resolved. V lost 5 bases and J 4 bases, leaving 13 bases between the germline ends. The germline CDR1 and CDR2 sequences are KGHDR and SFDVKD. The CDR3 loop spans 15 amino acids. CDR3 bases: TGTGCCACCAGTGGGGGTGGTACTCTCACCGGGGAGCTGTTTTCT. Translation: CATSGGGTLTGELFS.